Below, 17 T cell receptor beta chains from the same sample are listed, as sequenced in a study of early T cells in non-severe SARS-CoV-2 infection. TCRdb re-called the 5' RACE reads with MiXCR, one entry per CDR3 protein. This sample has roughly 40,000 distinct CDR3 sequences, with under 7% found just once. Material: whole blood. Receptors originate from an adult who was a healthcare worker with PCR-confirmed SARS-CoV-2 infection or an uninfected control (not recorded which).

A few counts support this clonotype. The V call is TRBV12-3 or TRBV12-4, the J call TRBJ2-5; 7 nucleotides match TRBD1. CDR3 length: 15 residues. V was pared by 5 bases and J by 3 bases, with 9 bases of the junction left unmatched. In nucleotides, the CDR3 is TGTGCCAGCAGTAGGGGGCTGGGGATTAAAGAGACCCAGTACTTC. This encodes CASSRGLGIKETQYF.

This clonotype was seen only a few times. The chain links TRBV20-1 to TRBJ2-7; D is uncertain. Trimming left V 1 base short and J 0 bases short, with 10 bases between. The CDR3 sequence is 14 residues long. Germline assignment: CDR1 DFQATT and CDR2 SNEGSKA (reference sequence). CDR3: CSARGMPSSYEQYF. The DNA of the CDR3 is TGCAGTGCTAGAGGAATGCCTAGCTCCTACGAGCAGTACTTC.

In this sample, this clonotype turned up a few times. This sequence joins TRBV12-3 or TRBV12-4 and TRBJ2-3; 8 bases fit TRBD2. J was trimmed by 4 bases and V by 4 bases; bases with no gene match: 4. CDR3 size: 14 residues. CDR3 region: CASSWGGRSDTQYF. Written as DNA, the CDR3 is TGTGCCAGCAGTTGGGGCGGGAGGTCAGATACGCAGTATTTT.

There are a few counts of this clonotype. This chain joins TRBV4-3 and TRBJ2-1, with 7 bases lining up with TRBD1. The length of the CDR3 is 16 residues. Germline assignment: CDR1 LGHNA and CDR2 YSLEER. J was trimmed by 3 bases and V by 1 base; bases with no gene match: 6. The chain's CDR3 is CASSQATGAGYNEQFF. The CDR3 DNA sequence: TGCGCCAGCAGCCAAGCCACAGGGGCTGGCTACAATGAGCAGTTCTTC.

J is TRBJ2-5 and V is TRBV29-1; the match to TRBD1 covers 7 bases. Germline trimming cut 6 bases from V and 1 base from J; bases unmatched to any gene: 2. Germline CDR1 SQVTM, CDR2 ANQGSEA. This CDR3 contains 12 residues. DNA of the CDR3: TGCAGCGTCAGGACAGGCCAAGAGACCCAGTACTTC. This gives the protein CSVRTGQETQYF.

By frequency in the sample, this clonotype is medium-sized. The chain is built from TRBV6-2 or TRBV6-3 and TRBJ2-7; a weak D match, TRBD2 (5 bases). Germline-derived CDR1 and CDR2 are MNHEY and SVGEGT. Trimming left V 8 bases short and J 6 bases short, with 14 bases between. The CDR3 length is 12 residues. The CDR3 spells CASGGPWREQYF. The CDR3 bases are TGTGCCAGCGGAGGACCGTGGCGCGAGCAGTACTTC.

V usage is TRBV9 and J usage is TRBJ2-3, with 8 bases fitting TRBD2. Looked up from germline, CDR1 is SGDLS and CDR2 is YYNGEE. The CDR3 consists of 15 residues. J lost 2 bases, V lost 0 bases, and 2 bases had no gene match. The CDR3 DNA follows: TGTGCCAGCAGCGTAGGTAGCGGGAACACAGATACGCAGTATTTT. This gives the protein CASSVGSGNTDTQYF.

There are a few counts of this clonotype. For the CDR3, the DNA is TGTGCCAGCAGCTTACTGGGGGAGGAGACCCAGTACTTC. This gives the protein CASSLLGEETQYF. This chain joins TRBV7-9 and TRBJ2-5; perhaps D is TRBD1 or TRBD2 (5 bases each). The CDR3 has 13 residues. Trimming took 2 bases from V and 5 from J, leaving 9 bases between them. Germline values: CDR1 SEHNR, CDR2 FQNEAQ (reference sequence).

This clonotype was seen a few times. The chain employs TRBV7-9 and TRBJ1-2; tentative D call: TRBD1 (6 bases). CDR1 is SEHNR and CDR2 is FQNEAQ in the germline V gene (reference sequence). V lost 2 bases to trimming and J lost 1 base, with 11 bases between them. This CDR3 has 15 amino acids. Here the CDR3 reads CASSLQGRHNYGYTF. The CDR3 bases are TGTGCCAGCAGCTTACAGGGGCGGCATAACTATGGCTACACCTTC.

There are a few counts of this clonotype. The chain joins TRBV5-1 to TRBJ2-1; D is perhaps TRBD2 (6 bases). The V end lost 4 bases, the J end lost 4 bases, and 15 bases lay between the germline ends. The V gene's germline CDR1 is SGHRS and CDR2 YFSETQ. This CDR3 is built from 15 residues. CDR3 sequence: CASSVRLGGYNEQFF. CDR3 DNA: TGCGCCAGCAGCGTCCGACTAGGAGGATACAATGAGCAGTTCTTC.

This clonotype was counted many times. This sequence joins TRBV7-9 and TRBJ1-1; D not resolved. V was cut by 7 bases and J by 3 bases, with 9 bases left in between. This CDR3 has 12 residues. The V gene's germline CDR1 is SEHNR and CDR2 FQNEAQ (reference sequence). This CDR3 reads CASIRSDTEAFF. The CDR3 DNA reads as TGTGCCAGCATCCGGAGCGACACTGAAGCTTTCTTT. Looking up the rest from reference TRBV7-9 and TRBJ1-1 gives the full variable domain: DTGVSQNPRHKITKRGQNVTFRCDPISEHNRLYWYRQTLGQGPEFLTYFQNEAQLEKSRLLSDRFSAERPKGSFSTLEIQRTEQGDSAMYLCASIRSDTEAFFGQGTRLTVV.

This clonotype was observed at least ten times. The chain couples TRBV11-2 to TRBJ2-7; TRBD2 matches at 8 bases. V shed 5 bases, J shed 3 bases, and the junction held 9 bases outside the gene matches. The CDR3 loop spans 15 amino acids. Per the germline V gene, CDR1 is SGHAT and CDR2 is FQNNGV. DNA for the CDR3: TGTGCCAGCAGCCGACTAGCGTTAAAGGGCTACGAGCAGTACTTC. Translation gives CASSRLALKGYEQYF.

The chain combines TRBV20-1 with TRBJ1-5, with D possibly matching TRBD1 (5 bases). Germline lookup yields CDR1 DFQATT and CDR2 SNEGSKA (reference sequence). Trimming stripped 3 bases from V and 1 base from J, with 7 bases between. The CDR3 totals 13 residues. CDR3 loop: CSASWDSNQPQHF. CDR3 nucleotide sequence: TGCAGTGCTAGTTGGGACAGCAATCAGCCCCAGCATTTT.

In this sample, this clonotype turned up many times. This rearrangement joins TRBV15 to TRBJ2-1; tentatively, D is TRBD1 or TRBD2 (5 bases each). The CDR3 length is 13 residues. Trimming took off 0 bases at V and 10 bases at J, with 10 bases between the two ends. Germline CDR1 is LNHNV and CDR2 is YYDKDF (reference sequence). The CDR3 coding sequence is TGTGCCACCAGCAGAGAAAAATGGGGGGAGCAGTTCTTC. It translates to CATSREKWGEQFF.

In this sample, this clonotype turned up a few times. The chain links TRBV7-2 to TRBJ2-1; D unclear. The CDR3 contains 15 residues. Trimming left V 4 bases short and J 6 bases short, with 16 bases between. Germline loops: CDR1 SGHTA, CDR2 FQGNSA. The DNA of the CDR3 is TGTGCCAGCAGCTCATCCGGCCGACTGGCCAATGAGCAGTTCTTC. This gives the protein CASSSSGRLANEQFF.

This clonotype was recorded at least ten times. The V call is TRBV2, the J call TRBJ2-7, with no clear D. CDR3 size: 12 residues. CDR1 and CDR2 (germline): SNHLY, FYNNEI. Trimming shortened V by 11 bases and J by 1 base, and 12 bases separated the two germline ends. This chain's CDR3 is CACALVSYEQYF. The CDR3 nucleotides are TGTGCCTGCGCTTTAGTTTCCTACGAGCAGTACTTC.

The sample holds many counts of this clonotype. This chain connects TRBV2 to TRBJ2-3, with TRBD2 identical over 13 bases. Germline V CDR1 and CDR2: SNHLY, FYNNEI. J lost 2 bases, V lost 0 bases, and 8 bases had no gene match. The length of the CDR3 is 19 residues. The CDR3 bases are TGTGCCAGCAGTGAAGCGACCGGACTAGCGGGAGTTTACACAGATACGCAGTATTTT. Protein product: CASSEATGLAGVYTDTQYF.